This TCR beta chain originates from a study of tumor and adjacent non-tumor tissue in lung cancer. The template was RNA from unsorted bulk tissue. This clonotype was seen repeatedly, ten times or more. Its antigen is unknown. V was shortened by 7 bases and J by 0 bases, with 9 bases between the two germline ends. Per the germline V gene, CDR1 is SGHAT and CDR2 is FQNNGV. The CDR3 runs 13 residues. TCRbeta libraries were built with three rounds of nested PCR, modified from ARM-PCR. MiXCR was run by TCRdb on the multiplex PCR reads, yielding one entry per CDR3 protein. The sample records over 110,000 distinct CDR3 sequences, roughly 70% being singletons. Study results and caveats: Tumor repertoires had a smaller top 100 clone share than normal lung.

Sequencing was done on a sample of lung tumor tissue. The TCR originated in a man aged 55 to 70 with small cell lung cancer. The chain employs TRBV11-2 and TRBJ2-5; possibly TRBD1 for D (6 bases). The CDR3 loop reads CASTQGYQETQYF. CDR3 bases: TGTGCCAGCACCCAGGGGTACCAAGAGACCCAGTACTTC.